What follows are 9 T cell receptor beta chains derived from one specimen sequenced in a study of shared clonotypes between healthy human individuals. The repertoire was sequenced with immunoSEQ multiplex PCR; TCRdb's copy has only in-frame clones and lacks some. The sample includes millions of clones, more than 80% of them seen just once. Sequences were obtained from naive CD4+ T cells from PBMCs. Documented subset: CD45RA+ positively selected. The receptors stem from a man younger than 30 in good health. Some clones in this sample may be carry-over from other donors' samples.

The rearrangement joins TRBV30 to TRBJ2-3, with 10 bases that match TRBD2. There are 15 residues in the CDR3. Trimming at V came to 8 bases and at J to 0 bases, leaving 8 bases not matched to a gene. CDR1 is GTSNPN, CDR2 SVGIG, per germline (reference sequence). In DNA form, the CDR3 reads TGTGCCGGGGGCCGGACTAGCGGTAGCACAGATACGCAGTATTTT. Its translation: CAGGRTSGSTDTQYF.

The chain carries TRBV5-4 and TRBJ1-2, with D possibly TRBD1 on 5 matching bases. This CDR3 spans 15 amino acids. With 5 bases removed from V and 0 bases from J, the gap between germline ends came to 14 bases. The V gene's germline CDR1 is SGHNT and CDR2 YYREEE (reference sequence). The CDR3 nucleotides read TGTGCCAGCAGTCCGTCCGGGACTGCTAACTATGGCTACACCTTC. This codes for CASSPSGTANYGYTF.

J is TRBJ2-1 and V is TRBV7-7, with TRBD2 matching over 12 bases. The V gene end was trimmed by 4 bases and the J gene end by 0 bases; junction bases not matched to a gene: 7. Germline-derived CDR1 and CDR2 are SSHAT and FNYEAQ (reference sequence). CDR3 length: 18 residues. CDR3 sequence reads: CASSSGLAGMSSYNEQFF. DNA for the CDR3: TGTGCCAGCAGCTCGGGACTAGCGGGCATGAGCTCCTACAATGAGCAGTTCTTC. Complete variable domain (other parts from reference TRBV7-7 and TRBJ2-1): GAGVSQSPRYKVTKRGQDVTLRCDPISSHATLYWYQQALGQGPEFLTYFNYEAQPDKSGLPSDRFSAERPEGSISTLTIQRTEQRDSAMYRCASSSGLAGMSSYNEQFFGPGTRLTVL.

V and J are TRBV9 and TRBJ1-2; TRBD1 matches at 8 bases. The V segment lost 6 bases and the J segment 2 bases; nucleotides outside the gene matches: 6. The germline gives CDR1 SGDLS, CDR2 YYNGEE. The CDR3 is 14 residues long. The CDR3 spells CASTQGAGNYGYTF. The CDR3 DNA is TGTGCCAGCACCCAGGGGGCAGGGAACTATGGCTACACCTTC.

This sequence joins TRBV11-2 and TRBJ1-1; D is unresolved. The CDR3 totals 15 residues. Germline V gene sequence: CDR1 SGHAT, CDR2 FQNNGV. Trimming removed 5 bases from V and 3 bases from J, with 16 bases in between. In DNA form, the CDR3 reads TGTGCCAGCAGCCGAACGCGAACTGGGTACACTGAAGCTTTCTTT. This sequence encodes CASSRTRTGYTEAFF.

In nucleotides, the CDR3 is TGTGCCAGCTCACTACCCGGGACAGACGGAAACACCATATATTTT. Protein product: CASSLPGTDGNTIYF. The genes are TRBV18 and TRBJ1-3; 7 nucleotides match TRBD1. This CDR3 contains 15 residues. J gave up 4 bases and V 4 bases, and 7 bases lay outside the gene matches. Germline lookup yields CDR1 KGHSH and CDR2 LQKENI.

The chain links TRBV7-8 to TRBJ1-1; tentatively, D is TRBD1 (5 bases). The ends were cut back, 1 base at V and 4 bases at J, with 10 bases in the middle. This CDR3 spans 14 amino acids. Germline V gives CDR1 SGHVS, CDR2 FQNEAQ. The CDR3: CASSLGTFGTEAFF. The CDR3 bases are TGTGCCAGCAGCTTAGGGACATTTGGCACTGAAGCTTTCTTT.

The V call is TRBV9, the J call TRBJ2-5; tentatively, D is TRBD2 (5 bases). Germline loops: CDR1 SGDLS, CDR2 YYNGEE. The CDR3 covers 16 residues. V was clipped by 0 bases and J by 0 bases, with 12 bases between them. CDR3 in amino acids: CASSVDLASYQETQYF. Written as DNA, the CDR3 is TGTGCCAGCAGCGTAGATCTAGCAAGCTACCAAGAGACCCAGTACTTC. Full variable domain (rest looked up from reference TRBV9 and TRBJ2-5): DSGVTQTPKHLITATGQRVTLRCSPRSGDLSVYWYQQSLDQGLQFLIQYYNGEERAKGNILERFSAQQFPDLHSELNLSSLELGDSALYFCASSVDLASYQETQYFGPGTRLLVL.

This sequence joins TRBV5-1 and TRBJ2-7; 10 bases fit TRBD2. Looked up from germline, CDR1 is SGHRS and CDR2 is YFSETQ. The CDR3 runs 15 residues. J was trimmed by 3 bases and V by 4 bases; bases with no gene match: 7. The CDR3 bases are TGCGCCAGCAGCCCACTTATAGCGGGAGGCTACGAGCAGTACTTC. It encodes CASSPLIAGGYEQYF.